This paragraph reports one T cell receptor (beta chain). This entry belongs to a study of blood T cell repertoires in COVID-19. Original methodology: Amplification with reference gene primers provided the estimates of nucleated cell counts. Using immunoSEQ multiplex PCR, the repertoire was profiled, and TCRdb retains in-frame clones only, with some absent. V, J and clone size reflect that table, while D and trimming were determined from the DNA. Counted here are fewer than 350,000 clones, approximately 83% occurring once; the ten biggest clones make up about 2.2%. The specimen was peripheral blood. The TCR was taken from a woman aged 25 to 39 who had recovered from COVID-19.

This CDR3 reads CASSLPGQGSDTQYF. Written as DNA, the CDR3 is TGCGCCAGCAGCTTGCCCGGACAGGGGTCAGATACGCAGTATTTT. This chain links TRBV5-1 with TRBJ2-3, with 9 bases identical to TRBD1. Unmatched junction bases numbered 4, after V lost 1 base and J lost 4 bases. The CDR3 covers 15 residues. The germline CDR1 and CDR2 sequences are SGHRS and YFSETQ.